This T cell receptor beta chain was captured by sequencing in a study of molecular identifiers for immune sequencing clone quantification. This CDR3 region has 16 residues. CDR1 and CDR2 from the germline V gene are SEHNR and FQNEAQ (reference sequence). The germline V and J ends were trimmed by 1 base and 4 bases, with 11 bases remaining between them. TCRdb re-derived calls from the PCR reads in MiXCR, one entry per CDR3 protein. Found here are about 98,000 distinct CDR3 sequences, 35% of them singletons; the top ten hold approximately 10%. Material for sequencing was naive CD8+ T cells from blood, with Jurkat cell RNA spiked in. Regarding subset: FACS-sorted CD8+CD4-CCR7+CD45RA+ naive T cells. This chain connects TRBV7-9 to TRBJ2-6, with D perhaps TRBD1 or TRBD2 (5 bases each). The sequence came from a human donor in good health. Some libraries in this study had Jurkat cell RNA spiked in. The CDR3 DNA reads TGTGCCAGCAGCTTAGGCCCGGGGACCGGGGCCAACGTCCTGACTTTC. Its translation: CASSLGPGTGANVLTF. The entire variable domain, with the rest obtained from reference TRBV7-9 and TRBJ2-6, is as follows: DTGVSQNPRHKITKRGQNVTFRCDPISEHNRLYWYRQTLGQGPEFLTYFQNEAQLEKSRLLSDRFSAERPKGSFSTLEIQRTEQGDSAMYLCASSLGPGTGANVLTFGAGSRLTVL.